The 8 T cell receptor beta chains reported below all come from one sample, sequenced in a study of technical replicates of blood from a handful of donors. Assay used: immunoSEQ multiplex PCR; TCRdb lists only in-frame clones, some missing. The table shows 87,000 or so clones, with approximately 90% occurring only once. Sequences were obtained from T cells isolated from PBMCs. The source is a human donor in good health.

The CDR3 spells CASTLAGVDTQYF. The CDR3 DNA follows: TGTGCCAGTACCTTAGCGGGAGTAGATACGCAGTATTTT. This chain uses TRBV19 with TRBJ2-3, with 9 bases identical to TRBD2. With 7 bases clipped from V and 5 bases from J, the junction kept 4 bases outside the gene matches. Germline-derived CDR1 and CDR2 are LNHDA and SQIVND (reference sequence). The CDR3 is 13 amino acids. The full variable domain, in which reference TRBV19 and TRBJ2-3 provide the parts outside the CDR3, is DGGITQSPKYLFRKEGQNVTLSCEQNLNHDAMYWYRQDPGQGLRLIYYSQIVNDFQKGDIAEGYSVSREKKESFPLTVTSAQKNPTAFYLCASTLAGVDTQYFGPGTRLTVL.

In its sample, this clone was seen once. The chain employs TRBV5-4 and TRBJ2-1, with 9 bases aligning to TRBD1. J was trimmed by 2 bases and V by 3 bases; bases with no gene match: 3. The CDR3 loop spans 15 amino acids. Looked up from germline, CDR1 is SGHNT and CDR2 is YYREEE (reference sequence). The CDR3 here is CASSYWDRAYNEQFF. The CDR3 DNA reads as TGTGCCAGCAGCTATTGGGACAGGGCCTACAATGAGCAGTTCTTC.

The chain couples TRBV28 to TRBJ2-7; 9 nucleotides align to TRBD2. The trim removed 10 bases at V and 7 bases at J, leaving 17 bases unmatched. Looked up from germline, CDR1 is MDHEN and CDR2 is SYDVKM. The CDR3 runs to 15 residues. CDR3 DNA sequence: TGTGCCATTACATTAGCGGGAGAGGGCCTGGGAGAGCAGTACTTC. It specifies CAITLAGEGLGEQYF.

The chain uses TRBV20-1 and TRBJ1-2, with D unclear. Trimming cost V 3 bases and J 5 bases, with 7 bases left between them. Per germline, CDR1 DFQATT and CDR2 SNEGSKA (reference sequence). The CDR3 extends over 11 amino acids. CDR3 residues: CSARNYYGYTF. DNA of the CDR3: TGCAGTGCTAGGAACTATTATGGCTACACCTTC.

The genes are TRBV4-1 and TRBJ2-7; D is unclear. V lost 1 base and J 4 bases, leaving 8 bases between the germline ends. The CDR3 has 13 residues. In germline, CDR1 is MGHRA, CDR2 YSYEKL. CDR3 region: CASSQGRFYEQYF. The CDR3 bases are TGCGCCAGCAGCCAAGGCAGATTTTACGAGCAGTACTTC.

This clone was seen just once. V is TRBV7-2 and J is TRBJ2-5, with 7 positions matching TRBD1. V was clipped by 1 base and J by 7 bases; unmatched bases: 15. CDR1 is SGHTA and CDR2 is FQGNSA in the germline V gene. CDR3 size: 17 residues. The CDR3 DNA reads as TGTGCCAGCAGCTTAGTTAGGAGAACAGGGGCCTCAGTGACCCAGTACTTC. Translation gives CASSLVRRTGASVTQYF.

This clone was detected once. The chain employs TRBV2 and TRBJ2-7; D perhaps matches TRBD1 (5 bases). Per germline, CDR1 SNHLY and CDR2 FYNNEI. There are 15 residues in the CDR3. V was pared by 5 bases and J by 6 bases, with 20 bases between. Here the CDR3 reads CASSSGPYARGEQYF. DNA for the CDR3: TGTGCCAGCAGTTCCGGACCATACGCAAGGGGCGAGCAGTACTTC.

CDR3 DNA sequence: TGTGCCAGCATGCGGGGTTCCACCGGGGAGCTGTTTTTT. As protein: CASMRGSTGELFF. J is TRBJ2-2 and V is TRBV6-6, with a weak D call TRBD2 (6 bases). The CDR3 is 13 amino acids. Germline V gene sequence: CDR1 MNHNY, CDR2 SVGAGI (reference sequence). V was cut by 7 bases and J by 4 bases, with 10 bases left in between.